The 21 T cell receptor beta chains reported below all come from one sample, sequenced in a study of T cell changes during pregnancy in multiple sclerosis. The assay was immunoSEQ multiplex PCR, and TCRdb's table has in-frame clones only and misses some. This table holds around 42,000 clones, approximately 91% found once. The sample consisted of CD4+ T cells from peripheral blood mononuclear cells, taken in the second trimester of pregnancy. The receptors originated from a female donor in good health, enrolled as a control in a pregnancy study.

The CDR3 here is CASSYSTQRGKNIQYF. The CDR3 DNA sequence: TGTGCCAGCAGTTACTCGACTCAGCGGGGGAAAAACATTCAGTACTTC. This chain joins TRBV6-5 and TRBJ2-4; the match to TRBD2 covers 8 bases. This CDR3 comprises 16 residues. The V and J ends lost 0 bases and 4 bases, in that order; junction bases with no gene match: 5. The V gene's germline CDR1 is MNHEY and CDR2 SVGAGI.

This chain links TRBV6-5 with TRBJ2-7, with 10 bases aligning to TRBD2. The trim removed 7 bases at V and 5 bases at J, leaving 11 bases unmatched. This CDR3 spans 15 amino acids. Germline lookup yields CDR1 MNHEY and CDR2 SVGAGI. CDR3 in DNA: TGTGCCAGCACCCCTGGGGGAGCGGGGGGGCACGAGCAGTACTTC. Its protein is CASTPGGAGGHEQYF.

This clone was observed a single time. V is TRBV19 and J is TRBJ2-5; 10 bases align to TRBD1. The CDR3 sequence is 14 residues long. Trimming cost V 9 bases and J 4 bases; bases outside gene matches: 8. Germline-derived CDR1 and CDR2 are LNHDA and SQIVND (reference sequence). CDR3 DNA: TGTGCCAGCTGGGGACAGGGGAGCGGAGAGACCCAGTACTTC. Its translation is CASWGQGSGETQYF.

The V call is TRBV18, the J call TRBJ1-4; the D gene is possibly TRBD1 (6 bases). Per germline, CDR1 KGHSH and CDR2 LQKENI. The CDR3 covers 15 residues. Trimming took off 4 bases at V and 8 bases at J, with 17 bases between the two ends. CDR3 sequence reads: CASSQAAGQGEKLFF. CDR3 nucleotide sequence: TGTGCCAGCTCACAAGCTGCGGGCCAGGGGGAAAAACTGTTTTTT.

This clone was counted a few times. The rearrangement links TRBV6-5 to TRBJ2-7, with 11 bases matching TRBD2. The germline gives CDR1 MNHEY, CDR2 SVGAGI. The CDR3 has 15 amino acids. V shed 4 bases, J shed 0 bases, and the junction held 2 bases outside the gene matches. CDR3 sequence (DNA): TGTGCCAGCAGTTCTACTAGCGGGGGCTCCTACGAGCAGTACTTC. Its translation is CASSSTSGGSYEQYF.

V gene TRBV6-4 combines with J gene TRBJ1-1; 7 bases line up with TRBD1. This CDR3 has 13 amino acids. Trimming removed 6 bases from V and 1 base from J; junction bases left unmatched: 2. Germline values: CDR1 MRHNA, CDR2 SNTAGT. The CDR3 is CASRRTGNTEAFF. In DNA form, the CDR3 reads TGTGCCAGCAGACGGACAGGGAACACTGAAGCTTTCTTT.

V is TRBV18 and J is TRBJ2-4; 8 bases are a match to TRBD1. V was clipped by 3 bases and J by 7 bases; unmatched bases: 5. Germline V lookup: CDR1 KGHSH, CDR2 LQKENI. The length of the CDR3 is 14 residues. The CDR3 DNA reads as TGTGCCAGCTCACCGGAGACAGGGGCGAACATTCAGTACTTC. This codes for CASSPETGANIQYF.

The rearrangement uses TRBV7-3 and TRBJ2-3; 10 positions match TRBD1. V gave up 5 bases and J gave up 3 bases; unmatched junction bases: 11. The CDR3 has 17 residues. CDR1 and CDR2 from the germline V gene are SGHTA and FQGTGA. CDR3 region: CASSRFGGQGSTDTQYF. CDR3 DNA: TGTGCCAGCAGCCGTTTCGGGGGACAGGGGTCGACAGATACGCAGTATTTT.

This chain uses TRBV9 with TRBJ2-3; D is unclear. Deletions cut 3 bases from V and 1 base from J, with 12 bases between. CDR3 size: 15 residues. CDR1 and CDR2 (germline): SGDLS, YYNGEE. As DNA, the CDR3 is TGTGCCAGCAGCGGATACAGTTCCCGCACAGATACGCAGTATTTT. This codes for CASSGYSSRTDTQYF. Full variable domain (missing parts from reference TRBV9 and TRBJ2-3): DSGVTQTPKHLITATGQRVTLRCSPRSGDLSVYWYQQSLDQGLQFLIQYYNGEERAKGNILERFSAQQFPDLHSELNLSSLELGDSALYFCASSGYSSRTDTQYFGPGTRLTVL.

The chain couples TRBV25-1 to TRBJ2-7; the match to TRBD1 covers 10 bases. CDR1 MGHDK and CDR2 SYGVNS come from the germline V gene. The J segment lost 6 bases and the V segment lost 3 bases, leaving 8 bases of the junction unmatched. The length of the CDR3 is 15 residues. CDR3 sequence: CASSEPGTGATEQYF. The CDR3 DNA sequence: TGTGCCAGCAGTGAGCCCGGGACAGGGGCCACCGAGCAGTACTTC.

This clone was counted once. The chain recombines TRBV7-3 with TRBJ1-1; D is perhaps TRBD1 (5 bases). With 2 bases removed from V and 1 base from J, the gap between germline ends came to 8 bases. The CDR3 extends over 14 amino acids. Germline CDR1 is SGHTA and CDR2 is FQGTGA. CDR3 bases: TGTGCCAGCAGCTTAGCGGGGCCGAACACTGAAGCTTTCTTT. It specifies CASSLAGPNTEAFF.

The chain uses TRBV5-1 and TRBJ1-1, with 7 bases that match TRBD1. V lost 5 bases and J lost 5; bases outside the gene matches: 6. CDR1 and CDR2 (germline): SGHRS, YFSETQ. This CDR3 is built from 13 residues. In DNA, the CDR3 is TGCGCCAGCAGGATTCAGGGGGGAACTGAAGCTTTCTTT. Residues: CASRIQGGTEAFF.

The chain is built from TRBV11-1 and TRBJ2-5, with 10 positions matching TRBD2. The germline gives CDR1 SGHAT, CDR2 FQDESV (reference sequence). J gave up 0 bases and V 5 bases, and 9 bases lay outside the gene matches. The CDR3 consists of 17 residues. CDR3 residues: CASSPTTSGTYQETQYF. Here the CDR3 DNA reads TGTGCCAGCAGCCCAACCACTAGCGGGACGTACCAAGAGACCCAGTACTTC.

The gene calls are TRBV27 and TRBJ1-5; no firm D call. V shed 9 bases and J shed 2 bases, with 17 bases lying between them. Looked up from germline, CDR1 is MNHEY and CDR2 is SMNVEV (reference sequence). The CDR3 runs 15 residues. Here the CDR3 reads CASRWLSDGNQPQHF. CDR3 in DNA: TGTGCCAGTAGATGGCTTAGCGACGGCAATCAGCCCCAGCATTTT.

The chain combines TRBV18 with TRBJ1-1, with TRBD1 as a possible D gene (5 bases). Between the trimmed V and J ends, which lost 3 bases and 4 bases, there was a span of 18 bases. CDR1 is KGHSH and CDR2 is LQKENI in the germline V gene. The CDR3 covers 16 residues. CDR3 residues: CASSPTRESRSTEAFF. CDR3 DNA: TGTGCCAGCTCACCGACCAGGGAAAGCAGGAGCACTGAAGCTTTCTTT.

The chain employs TRBV4-2 and TRBJ2-2; D is possibly TRBD2 (6 bases). The CDR3 is made up of 17 amino acids. Trimming stripped 0 bases from V and 2 bases from J, with 13 bases between. Germline CDR1 and CDR2: LGHNA and YNFKEQ. The CDR3 bases are TGTGCCAGCAGCCAAGATTTGCACGGGAGTAACACCGGGGAGCTGTTTTTT. Encoded protein: CASSQDLHGSNTGELFF.

The chain is built from TRBV30 and TRBJ2-2; D remains unclear. V lost 4 bases and J lost 7, with 10 bases in between. The CDR3 extends over 12 amino acids. CDR1 is GTSNPN and CDR2 is SVGIG in the germline V gene (reference sequence). CDR3 sequence (DNA): TGTGCCTGGATAAGCGTTAGCGGGGAGCTGTTTTTT. Encoded protein: CAWISVSGELFF.

The J gene is TRBJ2-3, the V gene TRBV6-1; TRBD2 is a possible D gene (5 bases). The V end was cut by 1 base, the J end by 6 bases, with 8 bases between. This CDR3 is 13 amino acids long. Per the germline V gene, CDR1 is MNHNS and CDR2 is SASEGT. CDR3 nucleotide sequence: TGTGCCAGCAGTGAAGTGAGGGTGGATACGCAGTATTTT. Translated: CASSEVRVDTQYF.

The V and J genes are TRBV7-9 and TRBJ1-1, with 7 bases that match TRBD1. The V and J ends lost 2 bases and 3 bases, in that order; junction bases with no gene match: 3. The germline V gene has CDR1 SEHNR and CDR2 FQNEAQ (reference sequence). This CDR3 is 14 amino acids long. CDR3 bases: TGTGCCAGCAGCTTAACAGGGGTTCACACTGAAGCTTTCTTT. Translation gives CASSLTGVHTEAFF.

The chain combines TRBV9 with TRBJ1-2; the D is unclear. This CDR3 region has 14 residues. V lost 1 base, J lost 2 bases, and 9 bases lay in between. Germline loops: CDR1 SGDLS, CDR2 YYNGEE. CDR3 DNA: TGTGCCAGCAGCGTATTAGGCGGGAACTATGGCTACACCTTC. Translation: CASSVLGGNYGYTF.

This rearrangement joins TRBV9 to TRBJ1-2; 8 nucleotides align to TRBD1. After removal of 3 bases from V and 0 bases from J, the junction contained 4 bases not matched to a gene. The length of the CDR3 is 15 residues. Germline values: CDR1 SGDLS, CDR2 YYNGEE. CDR3 DNA sequence: TGTGCCAGCAGCGCCGGGACAGGAGCTAACTATGGCTACACCTTC. This gives the protein CASSAGTGANYGYTF.